The 13 T cell receptor beta chains listed next were all sequenced from one sample in a study of blood T cell repertoires in COVID-19. Clones were read by immunoSEQ multiplex PCR, and TCRdb kept only the in-frame ones, dropping some. Here the sample spans approximately 260,000 clones, 80% to 90% being singletons. The specimen sequenced was peripheral blood. These receptors were taken from a woman between 40 and 55 years old who had recovered from COVID-19.

The rearrangement links TRBV5-6 to TRBJ2-7; tentatively, D is TRBD1 (5 bases). Germline V gene data show CDR1 as SGHDT and CDR2 as YYEEEE. CDR3 length equals 14 residues. With 1 base removed from V and 0 bases from J, the gap between germline ends came to 8 bases. The CDR3 here is CASSLHRSSYEQYF. The DNA for the CDR3 is TGTGCCAGCAGCTTGCACAGGAGCTCCTACGAGCAGTACTTC.

This clone has just one count. The chain couples TRBV6-4 to TRBJ2-5; 9 nucleotides agree with TRBD2. CDR1 is MRHNA and CDR2 is SNTAGT in the germline V gene. The CDR3 contains 17 residues. Losses at the gene ends were 0 bases for V and 6 bases for J; bases not matched to a gene: 11. The CDR3 coding sequence is TGTGCCAGCAGTGACTCCGGCGGGGGGGCCGGTGGACAGACCCAGTACTTC. This sequence encodes CASSDSGGGAGGQTQYF.

The CDR3 loop reads CATSTKEAGNTEAFF. Here the CDR3 DNA reads TGTGCCACCAGCACGAAGGAGGCGGGGAACACTGAAGCTTTCTTT. This sequence joins TRBV15 and TRBJ1-1, with no clear D. The V and J ends lost 4 bases and 1 base respectively, with 13 bases between them. Germline-derived CDR1 and CDR2 are LNHNV and YYDKDF (reference sequence). This CDR3 has 15 amino acids.

The V call is TRBV12-3 or TRBV12-4, the J call TRBJ2-4; weak D call: TRBD2 (5 bases). The CDR3 consists of 12 residues. Deletions cut 3 bases from V and 6 bases from J, with 6 bases between. The CDR3 DNA reads as TGTGCCAGCAGTTTGGCGGGAAACATTCAGTACTTC. As protein: CASSLAGNIQYF.

Regarding this clone: A read error may produce the germline difference seen at one junction end. The chain joins TRBV2 to TRBJ1-5; D is uncertain. Germline lookup yields CDR1 SNHLY and CDR2 FYNNEI. The CDR3 sequence is 13 residues long. The CDR3 loop reads CASSEGPNQAQHF. The CDR3, as DNA: TGTGCCAGCAGTGAAGGCCCGAATCAGGCCCAGCATTTT. The whole variable domain, remainder taken from reference TRBV2 and TRBJ1-5, is EPEVTQTPSHQVTQMGQEVILRCVPISNHLYFYWYRQILGQKVEFLVSFYNNEISEKSEIFDDQFSVERPDGSNFTLKIRSTKLEDSAMYFCASSEGPNQAQHFGDGTRLSIL.

The chain is built from TRBV15 and TRBJ2-6, with D uncertain. Trimming left V 4 bases short and J 0 bases short, with 7 bases between. The CDR3 spans 15 residues. Germline V gene sequence: CDR1 LNHNV, CDR2 YYDKDF (reference sequence). The CDR3 nucleotides are TGTGCCACCAGCACACAGCACTCTGGGGCCAACGTCCTGACTTTC. Translation gives CATSTQHSGANVLTF.

CDR3 residues: CASSEGQGYEQYF. CDR3 DNA sequence: TGTGCCAGCAGCGAGGGACAAGGCTACGAGCAGTACTTC. The rearrangement joins TRBV28 to TRBJ2-7; TRBD1 might be the D (6 bases). The germline gives CDR1 MDHEN, CDR2 SYDVKM. V was cut by 6 bases and J by 3 bases, with 12 bases left in between. The CDR3 is 13 amino acids. Full variable domain (remainder filled in from reference TRBV28 and TRBJ2-7): DVKVTQSSRYLVKRTGEKVFLECVQDMDHENMFWYRQDPGLGLRLIYFSYDVKMKEKGDIPEGYSVSREKKERFSLILESASTNQTSMYLCASSEGQGYEQYFGPGTRLTVT.

The CDR3 sequence: CAISDSTGGNEKLFF. CDR3 bases: TGTGCCATCAGTGATAGTACAGGAGGGAATGAAAAACTGTTTTTT. J is TRBJ1-4 and V is TRBV10-3; TRBD1 is a possible D gene (5 bases). CDR3 length: 15 amino acids. CDR1 ENHRY and CDR2 SYGVKD come from the germline V gene. The V and J ends lost 3 bases and 5 bases respectively, with 13 bases between them.

J is TRBJ1-3 and V is TRBV4-1; a weak D match, TRBD1 (5 bases). The CDR3 has 16 residues. Between the trimmed V and J ends, which lost 4 bases and 2 bases, there was a span of 15 bases. Germline CDR1 and CDR2: MGHRA and YSYEKL. CDR3 sequence reads: CASSRTTIDPGNTIYF. In nucleotides, the CDR3 is TGCGCCAGCAGCCGGACAACTATCGATCCTGGAAACACCATATATTTT.

In its sample, this clone was seen once. CDR3 loop: CASSLEVRGYGYTF. CDR3 sequence (DNA): TGTGCCAGCAGCTTAGAGGTCAGGGGTTATGGCTACACCTTC. The gene calls are TRBV7-2 and TRBJ1-2; tentatively, D is TRBD1 (6 bases). CDR1 is SGHTA and CDR2 is FQGNSA in the germline V gene. V lost 1 base to trimming and J lost 5 bases, with 11 bases between them. The CDR3 has 14 residues.

The rearrangement links TRBV9 to TRBJ1-2; 8 nucleotides line up with TRBD1. The V gene end was trimmed by 3 bases and the J gene end by 8 bases; junction bases not matched to a gene: 6. This CDR3 has 13 amino acids. CDR1 and CDR2 from the germline V gene are SGDLS and YYNGEE. CDR3 in DNA: TGTGCCAGCAGCGACGACAGGGGATACGGCTACACCTTC. Amino acids: CASSDDRGYGYTF. Looking up the rest from reference TRBV9 and TRBJ1-2 gives the full variable domain: DSGVTQTPKHLITATGQRVTLRCSPRSGDLSVYWYQQSLDQGLQFLIQYYNGEERAKGNILERFSAQQFPDLHSELNLSSLELGDSALYFCASSDDRGYGYTFGSGTRLTVV.

The chain carries TRBV10-2 and TRBJ1-6, with 8 bases fitting TRBD1. The V gene end was trimmed by 11 bases and the J gene end by 6 bases; junction bases not matched to a gene: 12. This CDR3 contains 15 residues. Looked up from germline, CDR1 is WSHSY and CDR2 is SAAADI. CDR3 amino acids: CACTKETGANSPLHF. The CDR3 coding sequence is TGCGCCTGCACGAAAGAGACAGGGGCTAATTCACCCCTCCACTTT.

The chain uses TRBV10-1 and TRBJ1-6; 9 bases are a match to TRBD1. The CDR3 length is 14 residues. Germline CDR1 is WNHNN and CDR2 is SYGVQD (reference sequence). Germline trimming cut 5 bases from V and 7 bases from J; bases unmatched to any gene: 3. The DNA for the CDR3 is TGCGCCAGCAGTACTGGACAGGGGAATTCACCCCTCCACTTT. Its protein product is CASSTGQGNSPLHF.